The 20 T cell receptor beta chains listed next were all sequenced from one sample in a study of cytomegalovirus exposure and HLA in healthy donors. Primers for the PCR totalled 60 Vbeta and 13 Jbeta. This table comes from immunoSEQ multiplex PCR, and its TCRdb copy is limited to in-frame clones, with some not included. In the table there are approximately 150,000 clones, approximately 85% of which are singletons. The material sequenced was PBMCs. These receptors were obtained from a woman in her 40s in good health and CMV-seronegative.

This clone was observed once. The chain is built from TRBV4-2 and TRBJ2-5, with D hard to call. From germline, CDR1 is LGHNA and CDR2 YNFKEQ. The CDR3 runs to 15 residues. V lost 0 bases to trimming and J lost 7 bases, with 15 bases between them. CDR3 in DNA: TGTGCCAGCAGCCAAGACGACCGACTTAGAGGGACCCAGTACTTC. This translates into CASSQDDRLRGTQYF.

The rearrangement uses TRBV19 and TRBJ2-3, with D possibly matching TRBD1 (5 bases). Germline CDR1 is LNHDA and CDR2 is SQIVND (reference sequence). Between the trimmed V and J ends, which lost 5 bases and 14 bases, there was a span of 17 bases. The CDR3 covers 12 residues. Here the CDR3 reads CASSLRPGNLYF. CDR3 coding DNA: TGTGCCAGTAGTCTCCGTCCAGGGAATTTGTATTTT.

J is TRBJ1-1 and V is TRBV28, with 10 bases lining up with TRBD1. V was clipped by 1 base and J by 4 bases; unmatched bases: 3. CDR1 is MDHEN, CDR2 SYDVKM, per germline. CDR3 size: 15 residues. The CDR3 coding sequence is TGTGCCAGCAGTTTATCGACAGGGGGCGGCACTGAAGCTTTCTTT. Residues: CASSLSTGGGTEAFF. Complete variable domain (other parts from reference TRBV28 and TRBJ1-1): DVKVTQSSRYLVKRTGEKVFLECVQDMDHENMFWYRQDPGLGLRLIYFSYDVKMKEKGDIPEGYSVSREKKERFSLILESASTNQTSMYLCASSLSTGGGTEAFFGQGTRLTVV.

This chain connects TRBV19 to TRBJ2-3; weak D call: TRBD2 (7 bases). Germline assignment: CDR1 LNHDA and CDR2 SQIVND (reference sequence). The length of the CDR3 is 14 residues. With 8 bases removed from V and 6 bases from J, the gap between germline ends came to 18 bases. The CDR3 DNA reads TGTGCCAGTCTTGAACCAGGGGAGGGGGATACGCAGTATTTT. Amino acids: CASLEPGEGDTQYF.

CDR3 loop: CASSQGFRGQANYGYTF. For the CDR3, the DNA is TGCGCCAGCAGCCAAGGTTTCAGGGGGCAAGCTAACTATGGCTACACCTTC. The V and J genes are TRBV4-1 and TRBJ1-2, with 8 nucleotides matching TRBD1. CDR1 and CDR2 from the germline V gene are MGHRA and YSYEKL. V dropped 1 base and J dropped 0; count of bases not matched to a gene: 7. The CDR3 has 17 residues.

In regard to this clone: The junction shows a germline mismatch at one end, possibly a read error. V usage is TRBV7-9 and J usage is TRBJ1-1, with D unresolved. Germline CDR1 reads SEHNR; CDR2 reads FQNEAQ (reference sequence). The CDR3 covers 14 residues. CDR3 loop: CSSSLVEANTEAFF. The CDR3 DNA is TGTTCCAGCAGCTTAGTTGAGGCTAACACTGAAGCTTTCTTT. The full variable domain, its missing parts supplied by reference TRBV7-9 and TRBJ1-1, is DTGVSQNPRHKITKRGQNVTFRCDPISEHNRLYWYRQTLGQGPEFLTYFQNEAQLEKSRLLSDRFSAERPKGSFSTLEIQRTEQGDSAMYLCSSSLVEANTEAFFGQGTRLTVV.

Comment on this clone: A junction boundary mismatches the germline segment, possibly from a read error. The V and J genes are TRBV7-7 and TRBJ2-3; 7 nucleotides line up with TRBD2. Germline V lookup: CDR1 SSHAT, CDR2 FNYEAQ (reference sequence). The CDR3 runs 14 residues. Here the CDR3 reads CASSKRGLRDTQYF. The CDR3 nucleotides read TGTGCTAGCAGCAAGCGGGGTTTAAGGGATACGCAGTATTTT. Variable domain in full (rest from reference TRBV7-7 and TRBJ2-3): GAGVSQSPRYKVTKRGQDVTLRCDPISSHATLYWYQQALGQGPEFLTYFNYEAQPDKSGLPSDRFSAERPEGSISTLTIQRTEQRDSAMYRCASSKRGLRDTQYFGPGTRLTVL.

The chain joins TRBV5-4 to TRBJ2-1; D perhaps matches TRBD2 (5 bases). The germline gives CDR1 SGHNT, CDR2 YYREEE (reference sequence). The ends were cut back, 3 bases at V and 8 bases at J, with 21 bases in the middle. The CDR3 length is 16 residues. CDR3 in amino acids: CASSSGDARIHDEQFF. CDR3 DNA sequence: TGTGCCAGCAGCTCCGGGGATGCCCGAATACACGATGAGCAGTTCTTC.

A word on this clone: Other DNA variants within this sample encode the same CDR3. The V and J genes are TRBV28 and TRBJ2-7; no definite D call. The CDR3 consists of 12 residues. With 3 bases removed from V and 3 bases from J, the gap between germline ends came to 6 bases. From germline, CDR1 is MDHEN and CDR2 SYDVKM. CDR3 nucleotide sequence: TGTGCCAGCAGTTTCTCTCTCTACGAGCAGTACTTC. It codes for CASSFSLYEQYF.

This chain links TRBV5-1 with TRBJ2-3; 12 nucleotides line up with TRBD2. The length of the CDR3 is 16 residues. V was clipped by 4 bases and J by 0 bases; unmatched bases: 3. In germline, CDR1 is SGHRS, CDR2 YFSETQ. CDR3 protein: CASSRGTSGSTDTQYF. The CDR3 DNA is TGCGCCAGCAGCAGAGGGACTAGCGGGAGCACAGATACGCAGTATTTT.

The V call is TRBV29-1, the J call TRBJ2-5; D is uncertain. The V gene lost 5 bases and the J gene lost 2 bases, with 12 bases spanning the gap. The CDR3 length is 13 residues. The germline V gene has CDR1 SQVTM and CDR2 ANQGSEA. The CDR3 is CSVFNSPQETQYF. As DNA, the CDR3 is TGCAGCGTTTTCAACAGTCCTCAAGAGACCCAGTACTTC.

The CDR3 DNA reads as TGTGCCAGCAGCTTCGTGGACAGTGAAGCTTTCTTT. This gives the protein CASSFVDSEAFF. The rearrangement links TRBV7-9 to TRBJ1-1; the D gene is possibly TRBD1 (6 bases). This CDR3 region has 12 residues. Germline CDR1 SEHNR, CDR2 FQNEAQ (reference sequence). V was clipped by 3 bases and J by 7 bases, with 9 bases between them.

This rearrangement joins TRBV9 to TRBJ2-1; 12 nucleotides match TRBD2. V lost 4 bases and J lost 7; bases outside the gene matches: 6. This CDR3 contains 15 residues. Germline loops: CDR1 SGDLS, CDR2 YYNGEE. CDR3 bases: TGTGCCAGCAGCCCTAGCGGGAGGGCCGATAATGAGCAGTTCTTC. It codes for CASSPSGRADNEQFF.

To note about this clone: At one end, the junction sequence differs from germline, possibly due to a read error. The chain has TRBV7-9 and TRBJ1-1; D gene ambiguous. The CDR3 runs to 11 residues. The germline gives CDR1 SEHNR, CDR2 FQNEAQ (reference sequence). The CDR3 loop reads CSSSSKTEAFF. CDR3 sequence (DNA): TGTTCCAGCAGCTCTAAAACTGAAGCTTTCTTT.

This chain joins TRBV15 and TRBJ2-1; D unclear. Between the trimmed V and J ends, which lost 1 base and 0 bases, there was a span of 16 bases. CDR3 size: 18 residues. In germline, CDR1 is LNHNV, CDR2 YYDKDF (reference sequence). In DNA, the CDR3 is TGTGCCACCAGCAGAGTTTTCTCTCCCTTGAGCTCCTACAATGAGCAGTTCTTC. This gives the protein CATSRVFSPLSSYNEQFF.

The chain has TRBV19 and TRBJ1-1; 7 positions agree with TRBD1. The V gene's germline CDR1 is LNHDA and CDR2 SQIVND (reference sequence). This CDR3 has 14 amino acids. The ends lost 5 bases at V and 2 bases at J; junction bases unmatched: 5. The CDR3, as DNA: TGTGCCAGTAGTTGGGGACAGTTAAACACTGAAGCTTTCTTT. Protein sequence: CASSWGQLNTEAFF.

The chain links TRBV2 to TRBJ2-1; D is possibly TRBD1 (5 bases). Germline V gene lookup returns CDR1 SNHLY and CDR2 FYNNEI. This CDR3 has 12 residues. V shed 6 bases and J shed 12 bases, with 15 bases lying between them. Written as DNA, the CDR3 is TGTGCCAGCAGCCCGACAGACACGAGGCAGTTCTTC. Its protein is CASSPTDTRQFF. Full variable domain (remainder filled in from reference TRBV2 and TRBJ2-1): EPEVTQTPSHQVTQMGQEVILRCVPISNHLYFYWYRQILGQKVEFLVSFYNNEISEKSEIFDDQFSVERPDGSNFTLKIRSTKLEDSAMYFCASSPTDTRQFFGPGTRLTVL.

The CDR3 spells CASTEGRNLGYTF. The CDR3 DNA reads as TGTGCCAGCACAGAAGGGAGGAATTTGGGCTACACCTTC. The rearrangement uses TRBV6-5 and TRBJ1-2; no definite D call. Trimming took off 7 bases at V and 8 bases at J, with 17 bases between the two ends. This CDR3 is built from 13 residues. CDR1 and CDR2 (germline): MNHEY, SVGAGI.

The V gene is TRBV5-1, the J gene TRBJ1-4, with D unclear. Germline CDR1 and CDR2: SGHRS and YFSETQ. The CDR3 is 14 amino acids. The V end was cut by 4 bases, the J end by 7 bases, with 14 bases between. CDR3 in amino acids: CASSPRGGSEKLFF. In DNA form, the CDR3 reads TGCGCCAGCAGCCCCCGGGGTGGAAGTGAAAAACTGTTTTTT.

This clone appeared once. This chain connects TRBV21-1 to TRBJ2-1; the listed D gene, TRBD1, was not tested against the DNA. TRBV21-1 is a pseudogene locus. This CDR3 spans 17 amino acids. CDR3 sequence: CASSNLERDREEDEQFF. As DNA, the CDR3 is TGTGCCAGCAGCAACCTGGAACGGGACAGGGAGGAGGATGAGCAGTTCTTC.